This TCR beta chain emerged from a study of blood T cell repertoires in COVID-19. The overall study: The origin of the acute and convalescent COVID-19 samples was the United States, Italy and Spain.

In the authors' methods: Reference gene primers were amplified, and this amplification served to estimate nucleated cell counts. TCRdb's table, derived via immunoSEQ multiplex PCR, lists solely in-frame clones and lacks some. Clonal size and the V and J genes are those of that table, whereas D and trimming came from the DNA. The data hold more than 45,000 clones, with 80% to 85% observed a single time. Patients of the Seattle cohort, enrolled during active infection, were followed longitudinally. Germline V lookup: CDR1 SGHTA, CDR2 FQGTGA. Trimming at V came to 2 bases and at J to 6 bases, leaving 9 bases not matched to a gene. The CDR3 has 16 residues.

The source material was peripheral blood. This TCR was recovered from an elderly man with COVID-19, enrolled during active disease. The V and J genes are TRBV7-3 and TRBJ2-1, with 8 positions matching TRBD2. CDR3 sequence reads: CASSLGGGSRVNEQFF. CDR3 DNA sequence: TGTGCCAGCAGCTTAGGCGGGGGGTCAAGGGTCAATGAGCAGTTCTTC. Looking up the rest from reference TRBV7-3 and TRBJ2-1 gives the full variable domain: GAGVSQTPSNKVTEKGKYVELRCDPISGHTALYWYRQSLGQGPEFLIYFQGTGAADDSGLPNDRFFAVRPEGSVSTLKIQRTERGDSAVYLCASSLGGGSRVNEQFFGPGTRLTVL.